Following are 8 T cell receptor beta chains from one sample sequenced in a study of cytomegalovirus exposure and HLA in healthy donors. This PCR relied on a set of 60 Vbeta primers and 13 Jbeta primers. TCRdb keeps only in-frame clones here, not all; method: immunoSEQ multiplex PCR. The table lists 150,000 to 200,000 clones, roughly 73% of them singletons. The sample consisted of PBMCs. The receptors were sampled from a female donor in good health and CMV-seronegative.

The genes are TRBV19 and TRBJ1-1; D is unresolved. CDR1 and CDR2 from the germline V gene are LNHDA and SQIVND (reference sequence). Trimming removed 1 base from V and 3 bases from J, with 6 bases in between. This CDR3 comprises 13 residues. This CDR3 reads CASSIVHYTEAFF. In nucleotides, the CDR3 is TGTGCCAGTAGTATAGTCCATTACACTGAAGCTTTCTTT. The full variable domain, rest sourced from reference TRBV19 and TRBJ1-1, is DGGITQSPKYLFRKEGQNVTLSCEQNLNHDAMYWYRQDPGQGLRLIYYSQIVNDFQKGDIAEGYSVSREKKESFPLTVTSAQKNPTAFYLCASSIVHYTEAFFGQGTRLTVV.

This sequence joins TRBV4-2 and TRBJ1-2; 7 bases map to TRBD1. The CDR3 totals 17 residues. J lost 4 bases, V lost 0 bases, and 11 bases had no gene match. Germline V gives CDR1 LGHNA, CDR2 YNFKEQ. The CDR3 protein is CASSQDRFGQDLYGYTF. As DNA, the CDR3 is TGTGCCAGCAGCCAAGACCGGTTCGGACAGGACCTCTATGGCTACACCTTC.

The chain links TRBV5-8 to TRBJ1-1; TRBD1 matches 9 bases. After removal of 3 bases from V and 0 bases from J, the junction contained 3 bases not matched to a gene. The CDR3 consists of 15 residues. CDR1 SGHTS and CDR2 YDEGEE come from the germline V gene. CDR3 sequence: CASSSRQGVNTEAFF. The CDR3 DNA reads TGTGCCAGCAGCTCCAGACAGGGGGTGAACACTGAAGCTTTCTTT.

Points on this clone: The sample carries other DNA sequences with the same CDR3. The genes are TRBV7-2 and TRBJ2-7, with 9 nucleotides matching TRBD1. J lost 0 bases, V lost 2 bases, and 8 bases had no gene match. The germline gives CDR1 SGHTA, CDR2 FQGNSA. The CDR3 has 17 residues. The CDR3 bases are TGTGCCAGCAGCTTAAGTACAGGGGGCCTGAGCTCCTACGAGCAGTACTTC. Its protein is CASSLSTGGLSSYEQYF. Drawing the rest from reference TRBV7-2 and TRBJ2-7, the complete variable domain is GAGVSQSPSNKVTEKGKDVELRCDPISGHTALYWYRQSLGQGLEFLIYFQGNSAPDKSGLPSDRFSAERTGGSVSTLTIQRTQQEDSAVYLCASSLSTGGLSSYEQYFGPGTRLTVT.

The chain recombines TRBV7-2 with TRBJ2-7; 7 bases match TRBD2. This CDR3 spans 14 amino acids. From germline, CDR1 is SGHTA and CDR2 FQGNSA. V shed 1 base, J shed 5 bases, and the junction held 5 bases outside the gene matches. As DNA, the CDR3 is TGTGCCAGCAGCTTAGGCGGGAGAGGTAACGAGCAGTACTTC. As protein: CASSLGGRGNEQYF.

The J gene is TRBJ1-5, the V gene TRBV28; TRBD1 agrees at 8 bases. V trimming: 6 bases; J trimming: 8 bases; junction bases outside the gene matches: 9. This CDR3 is 14 amino acids long. The V gene's germline CDR1 is MDHEN and CDR2 SYDVKM. CDR3 sequence: CASSPGQVEKPQHF. CDR3 nucleotide sequence: TGTGCCAGCAGCCCGGGACAGGTGGAGAAGCCCCAGCATTTT.

The V call is TRBV7-3, the J call TRBJ2-1, with 12 bases aligning to TRBD2. After removal of 3 bases from V and 8 bases from J, the junction contained 5 bases not matched to a gene. Germline-derived CDR1 and CDR2 are SGHTA and FQGTGA. The CDR3 loop spans 15 amino acids. CDR3 sequence (DNA): TGTGCCAGCAGCTTCCTAGCGGGAGGGACCCATGAGCAGTTCTTC. Its translation: CASSFLAGGTHEQFF.

V gene TRBV5-1 combines with J gene TRBJ1-1, with 7 bases aligning to TRBD1. Per germline, CDR1 SGHRS and CDR2 YFSETQ. The ends lost 2 bases at V and 3 bases at J; junction bases unmatched: 4. The length of the CDR3 is 14 residues. The CDR3 DNA sequence: TGCGCCAGCAGCTTTTTTCAGGGGGACACTGAAGCTTTCTTT. Encoded protein: CASSFFQGDTEAFF.